Given below is one T cell receptor (beta chain) in context. Its antigen is still unknown. The CDR3 sequence is 15 residues long. Deletions cut 3 bases from V and 0 bases from J, with 10 bases between. Germline-derived CDR1 and CDR2 are KGHSH and LQKENI. Each of the donors was a healthy bone marrow donor. Researchers ran the PCR with 60 Vbeta and 13 Jbeta primers. Sequenced by immunoSEQ multiplex PCR; TCRdb stores in-frame clones only, minus some. The sample shows 90,000 to 100,000 clones, more than 70% of them seen only once. The data belong to a study of cytomegalovirus exposure and HLA in healthy donors. Study findings and constraints: In a later analysis, V- and J-gene trimming of beta chains associated with a DCLRE1C missense variant, replicated independently. In a later analysis, TCR association rates varied by HLA locus: DRB1 most, HLA-C fewest. A highly shared variant cluster was judged a likely technical artifact.

Sequenced sample: PBMCs. This rearrangement joins TRBV18 to TRBJ2-3, with D maybe TRBD2 (5 bases). The TCR was taken from a man younger than 35 in good health and CMV-seronegative. The CDR3 is CASSPVGESTDTQYF. CDR3 DNA: TGTGCCAGCTCACCGGTGGGAGAAAGCACAGATACGCAGTATTTT.